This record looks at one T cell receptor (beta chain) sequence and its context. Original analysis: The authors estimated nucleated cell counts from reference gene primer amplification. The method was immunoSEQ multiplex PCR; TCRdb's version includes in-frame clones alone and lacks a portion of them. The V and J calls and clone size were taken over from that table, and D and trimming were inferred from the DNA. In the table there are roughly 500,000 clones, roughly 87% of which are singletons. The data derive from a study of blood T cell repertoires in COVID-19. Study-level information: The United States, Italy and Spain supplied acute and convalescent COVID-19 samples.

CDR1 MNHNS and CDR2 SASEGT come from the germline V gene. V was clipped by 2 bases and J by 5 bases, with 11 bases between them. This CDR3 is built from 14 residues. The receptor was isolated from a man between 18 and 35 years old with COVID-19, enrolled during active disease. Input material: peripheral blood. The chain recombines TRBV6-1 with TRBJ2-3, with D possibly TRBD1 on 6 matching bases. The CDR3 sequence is CASSERTAKDTQYF. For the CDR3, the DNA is TGTGCCAGCAGTGAAAGGACAGCAAAAGATACGCAGTATTTT.